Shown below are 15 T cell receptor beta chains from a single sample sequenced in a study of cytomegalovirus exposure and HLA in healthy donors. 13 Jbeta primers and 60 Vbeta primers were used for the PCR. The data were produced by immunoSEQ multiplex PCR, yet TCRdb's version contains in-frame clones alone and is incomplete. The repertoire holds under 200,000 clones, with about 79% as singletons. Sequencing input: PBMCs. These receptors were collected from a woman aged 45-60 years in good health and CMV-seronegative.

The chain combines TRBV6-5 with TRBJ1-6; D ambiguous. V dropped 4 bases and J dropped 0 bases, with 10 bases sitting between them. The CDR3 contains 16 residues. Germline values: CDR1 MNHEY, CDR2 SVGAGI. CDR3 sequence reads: CASSWRPSSYNSPLHF. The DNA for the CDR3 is TGTGCCAGCAGTTGGCGGCCGAGCTCCTATAATTCACCCCTCCACTTT.

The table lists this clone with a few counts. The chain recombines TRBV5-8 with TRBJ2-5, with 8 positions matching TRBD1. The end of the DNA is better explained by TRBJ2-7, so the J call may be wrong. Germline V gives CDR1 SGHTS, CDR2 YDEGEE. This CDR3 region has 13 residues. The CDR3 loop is CASNTGTGYEQYF. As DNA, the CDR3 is TGTGCCAGCAATACCGGGACAGGCTACGAGCAGTACTTC.

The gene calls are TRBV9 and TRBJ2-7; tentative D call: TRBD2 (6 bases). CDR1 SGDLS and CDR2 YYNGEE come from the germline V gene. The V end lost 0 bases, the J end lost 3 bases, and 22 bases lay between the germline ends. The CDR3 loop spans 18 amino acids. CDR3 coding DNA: TGTGCCAGCAGCGTAGAACCCGGGACTTCGGGGCAACTCTACGAGCAGTACTTC. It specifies CASSVEPGTSGQLYEQYF. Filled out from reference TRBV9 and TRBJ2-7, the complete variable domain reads DSGVTQTPKHLITATGQRVTLRCSPRSGDLSVYWYQQSLDQGLQFLIQYYNGEERAKGNILERFSAQQFPDLHSELNLSSLELGDSALYFCASSVEPGTSGQLYEQYFGPGTRLTVT.

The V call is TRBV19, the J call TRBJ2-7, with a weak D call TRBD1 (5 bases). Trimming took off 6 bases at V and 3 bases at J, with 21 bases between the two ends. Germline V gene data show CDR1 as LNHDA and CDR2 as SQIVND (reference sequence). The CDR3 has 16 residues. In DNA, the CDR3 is TGTGCCAGTAGATACCACAGGACAATTCCTTTCTACGAGCAGTACTTC. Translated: CASRYHRTIPFYEQYF. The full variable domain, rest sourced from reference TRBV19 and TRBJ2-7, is DGGITQSPKYLFRKEGQNVTLSCEQNLNHDAMYWYRQDPGQGLRLIYYSQIVNDFQKGDIAEGYSVSREKKESFPLTVTSAQKNPTAFYLCASRYHRTIPFYEQYFGPGTRLTVT.

Written as DNA, the CDR3 is TGTGCCATCAGTGAGTCGGGACAGGGGGCGTACAATGAGCAGTTCTTC. Its protein is CAISESGQGAYNEQFF. The V and J genes are TRBV10-3 and TRBJ2-1; 12 nucleotides agree with TRBD1. In germline, CDR1 is ENHRY, CDR2 SYGVKD. Unmatched junction bases numbered 1, after V lost 0 bases and J lost 4 bases. CDR3 length: 16 residues.

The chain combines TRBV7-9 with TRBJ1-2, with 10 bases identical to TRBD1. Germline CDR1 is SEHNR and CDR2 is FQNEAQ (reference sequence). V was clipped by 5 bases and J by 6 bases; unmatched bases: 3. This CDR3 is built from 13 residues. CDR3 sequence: CASSMGQGNGYTF. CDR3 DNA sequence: TGTGCCAGCAGCATGGGACAGGGGAATGGCTACACCTTC.

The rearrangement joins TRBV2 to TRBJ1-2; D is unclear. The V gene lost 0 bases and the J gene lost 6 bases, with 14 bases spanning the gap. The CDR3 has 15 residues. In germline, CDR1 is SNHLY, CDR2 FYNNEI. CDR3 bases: TGTGCCAGCAGTGAAGCGTTTGGGCATACGGATGGCTACACCTTC. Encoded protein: CASSEAFGHTDGYTF. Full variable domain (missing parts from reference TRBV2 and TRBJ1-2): EPEVTQTPSHQVTQMGQEVILRCVPISNHLYFYWYRQILGQKVEFLVSFYNNEISEKSEIFDDQFSVERPDGSNFTLKIRSTKLEDSAMYFCASSEAFGHTDGYTFGSGTRLTVV.

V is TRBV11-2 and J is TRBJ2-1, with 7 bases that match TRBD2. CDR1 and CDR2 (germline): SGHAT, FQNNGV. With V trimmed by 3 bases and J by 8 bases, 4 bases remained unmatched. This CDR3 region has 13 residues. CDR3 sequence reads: CASSLWGGDEQFF. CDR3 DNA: TGTGCCAGCAGCTTGTGGGGGGGGGATGAGCAGTTCTTC.

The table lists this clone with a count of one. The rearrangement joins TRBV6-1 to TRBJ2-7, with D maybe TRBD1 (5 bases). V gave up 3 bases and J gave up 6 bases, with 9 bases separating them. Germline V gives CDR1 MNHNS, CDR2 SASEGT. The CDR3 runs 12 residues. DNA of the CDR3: TGTGCCAGCAGTGACGCAGGGCGCGAGCAGTACTTC. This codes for CASSDAGREQYF.

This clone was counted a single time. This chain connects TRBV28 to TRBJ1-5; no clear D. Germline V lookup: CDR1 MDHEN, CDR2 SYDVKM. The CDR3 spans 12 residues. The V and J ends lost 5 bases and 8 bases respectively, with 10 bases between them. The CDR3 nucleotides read TGTGCCAGCAGTGAGGGTATCAAGCCCCAGCATTTT. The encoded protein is CASSEGIKPQHF.

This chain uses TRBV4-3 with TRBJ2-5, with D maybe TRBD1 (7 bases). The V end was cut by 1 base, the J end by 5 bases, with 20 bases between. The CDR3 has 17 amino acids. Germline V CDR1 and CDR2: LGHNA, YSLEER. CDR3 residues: CASSQAYPGQRVETQYF. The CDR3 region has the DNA TGCGCCAGCAGCCAAGCATATCCGGGACAGCGGGTGGAGACCCAGTACTTC.

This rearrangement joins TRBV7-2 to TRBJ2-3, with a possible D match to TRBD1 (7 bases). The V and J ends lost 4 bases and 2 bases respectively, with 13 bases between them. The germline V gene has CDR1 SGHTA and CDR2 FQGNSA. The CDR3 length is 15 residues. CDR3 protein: CASSSNRGLTDTQYF. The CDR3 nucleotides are TGTGCCAGCAGCTCAAACAGGGGACTCACAGATACGCAGTATTTT.

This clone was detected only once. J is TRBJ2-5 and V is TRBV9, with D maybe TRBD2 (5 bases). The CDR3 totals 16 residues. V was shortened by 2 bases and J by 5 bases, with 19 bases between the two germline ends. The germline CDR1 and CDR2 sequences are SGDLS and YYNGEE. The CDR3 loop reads CASSVDPGRRTETQYF. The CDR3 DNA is TGTGCCAGCAGCGTCGACCCCGGACGGCGGACTGAGACCCAGTACTTC.

CDR3 in amino acids: CASSSGGGQETQYF. CDR3 in DNA: TGTGCCAGTAGTTCCGGGGGGGGCCAAGAGACCCAGTACTTC. The rearrangement joins TRBV19 to TRBJ2-5; 8 nucleotides align to TRBD2. The CDR3 spans 14 residues. The V gene end was trimmed by 5 bases and the J gene end by 1 base; junction bases not matched to a gene: 3. Germline V gives CDR1 LNHDA, CDR2 SQIVND (reference sequence).

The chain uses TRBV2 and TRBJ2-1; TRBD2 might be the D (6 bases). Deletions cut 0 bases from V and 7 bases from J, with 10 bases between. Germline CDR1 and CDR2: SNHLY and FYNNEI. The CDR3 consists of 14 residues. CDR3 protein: CASSEAGGGNEQFF. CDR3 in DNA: TGTGCCAGCAGTGAAGCGGGAGGAGGTAATGAGCAGTTCTTC.